This T cell receptor beta chain was documented in a study of CD8+CD57+ T cells in acquired aplastic anemia. The overall study: Sorted CD4+ plus CD8+ cells gave DNA averaging around 3 ug. Study-level points and caveats: The same twenty-nine CD8+ CDR3 sequences occurred in patients and in controls.

In the case of this clonotype: Its antigen is undetermined.

In germline, CDR1 is SGHVS, CDR2 FQNEAQ. The CDR3 contains 16 residues. V lost 5 bases to trimming and J lost 4 bases; unmatched junction nucleotides: 11. Both TCR beta VDJ combination and CDR3 sequence profiling were carried out. Genomic DNA was the template for this profiling. MiXCR, applied by TCRdb to the reads, yields one record per CDR3 protein. Of some 150,000 distinct CDR3 sequences listed, roughly 40% were seen once; the top ten hold less than 8.5%. The sample comprised sorted CD4+, CD8+, or CD8+CD57+ T cells (not recorded which) from PBMCs. The V gene is TRBV7-8, the J gene TRBJ1-3, with TRBD1 matching 7 bases. The TCR sequence derives from a human donor in good health, serving as a control. The CDR3 nucleotides are TGTGCCAGCAGCCCGTCGACAGGGTTCTACGGAAACACCATATATTTT. Amino acid sequence: CASSPSTGFYGNTIYF.